A selection of T cell receptor beta chains follows, all from one sample in a study of cytomegalovirus exposure and HLA in healthy donors. The table came from immunoSEQ multiplex PCR; TCRdb's copy has only in-frame clones and leaves some out. The sample lists over 45,000 clones, just over 90% occurring once. The sequenced sample consisted of PBMCs. The receptor source for this set is a man aged 18 to 29 in good health and CMV-seronegative. Both conserved end residues are part of each CDR3. D genes are given only for firm matches. Clone size is stated in some rows and not others, as once, few, many or a class when expanded.

TRBJ2-3 once TRBD2 15 TRBV2 CASSRLAVSTDTQYF TGTGCCAGCAGTCGACTAGCGGTCAGCACAGATACGCAGTATTTT
TRBJ2-7 NA NA 12 TRBV7-9 CASTGSGGEQYF TGTGCCAGCACCGGGTCCGGAGGGGAGCAGTACTTC
TRBJ1-3 NA NA 11 TRBV20-1 CSPTAGNTIYF TGCAGTCCCACGGCTGGAAACACCATATATTTT
TRBJ2-7 NA NA 10 TRBV6-1 CASATYEQYF TGTGCCAGCGCGACCTACGAGCAGTACTTC
TRBJ2-1 once NA 15 TRBV18 CASSPTIAAGNEQFF TGTGCCAGCTCACCAACTATAGCGGCGGGCAATGAGCAGTTCTTC
TRBJ2-2 NA NA 13 TRBV11-3 CASSPLSAGELFF TGTGCCAGCAGCCCCTTGAGCGCCGGGGAGCTGTTTTTT
TRBJ2-6 NA TRBD1 16 TRBV5-4 CASSTGQGTGANVLTF TGTGCCAGCAGCACCGGACAGGGTACCGGGGCCAACGTCCTGACTTTC
TRBJ2-2 NA NA 14 TRBV6-6 CASFGTRNTGELFF TGTGCCAGCTTCGGGACAAGGAACACCGGGGAGCTGTTTTTT
TRBJ2-7 NA NA 14 TRBV6-6 CASSFAGRSYEQYF TGTGCCAGCAGTTTCGCGGGACGCTCCTACGAGCAGTACTTC
TRBJ1-1 NA NA 13 TRBV7-2 CASSLGSATEAFF TGTGCCAGCAGCCTCGGGTCAGCCACTGAAGCTTTCTTT
TRBJ2-5 NA TRBD2 16 TRBV5-6 CASTSAVAGVEETQYF TGTGCCAGCACCTCCGCTGTAGCGGGAGTGGAAGAGACCCAGTACTTC
TRBJ2-3 NA TRBD2 14 TRBV27 CASSSTDGGGTQYF TGTGCCAGCAGTTCCACGGACGGGGGGGGAACGCAGTATTTT
TRBJ1-1 NA NA 14 TRBV5-8 CASSLGQDLDEAFF TGTGCCAGCAGCTTGGGACAGGACCTAGATGAAGCTTTCTTT
TRBJ2-7 NA NA 14 TRBV7-9 CASSSTGFQYEQYF TGTGCCAGCAGCTCTACAGGGTTTCAGTACGAGCAGTACTTC
TRBJ2-1 NA NA 15 TRBV6-5 CASSISGAANNEQFF TGTGCCAGCAGTATCTCTGGGGCGGCGAACAATGAGCAGTTCTTC
TRBJ2-7 NA NA 17 TRBV7-9 CASSLGSGARGSREQYF TGTGCCAGCAGCTTAGGAAGCGGGGCGAGGGGGTCTCGCGAGCAGTACTTC
TRBJ2-6 NA TRBD2 19 TRBV4-1 CASSRSGSGRGSGANVLTF TGCGCCAGCAGCCGAAGTGGGAGCGGGAGGGGCTCTGGGGCCAACGTCCTGACTTTC
TRBJ2-7 NA TRBD1 13 TRBV7-6 CASSLGQHYEQYF TGTGCCAGCAGCCTGGGACAGCACTACGAGCAGTACTTC
TRBJ2-3 NA NA 11 TRBV6-5 CASSQGSTQYF TGTGCCAGCAGCCAGGGGAGTACGCAGTATTTT
TRBJ2-3 NA NA 14 TRBV2 CARFGAIDTDTQYF TGTGCCAGGTTTGGGGCCATAGACACAGATACGCAGTATTTT
TRBJ2-7 NA TRBD2 14 TRBV29-1 CSPTVCGLAYEQYF TGCAGCCCGACGGTGTGCGGACTAGCTTACGAGCAGTACTTC
TRBJ2-1 NA TRBD2 15 TRBV7-2 CASSLKAGGGYEQFF TGTGCCAGCAGCTTAAAGGCGGGAGGGGGGTATGAGCAGTTCTTC
TRBJ2-7 few NA 12 TRBV5-5 CASSLRGYEQYF TGTGCCAGCAGCTTGCGGGGCTACGAGCAGTACTTC
TRBJ1-2 NA NA 16 TRBV19 CASSIVGSGVNYGYTF TGTGCCAGTAGTATAGTCGGCTCAGGGGTGAACTATGGCTACACCTTC
TRBJ2-3 NA TRBD2 15 TRBV5-5 CASIDREGLIYTQYF TGTGCCAGCATCGATCGGGAGGGCCTGATTTATACGCAGTATTTT
TRBJ2-1 NA TRBD2 15 TRBV4-3 CASSAGLAVYNEQFF TGCGCCAGCAGCGCGGGACTAGCGGTTTACAATGAGCAGTTCTTC
TRBJ2-1 NA TRBD1 14 TRBV4-1 CASRQQGAVDEQFF TGCGCCAGCAGGCAACAGGGGGCTGTGGATGAGCAGTTCTTC
TRBJ2-7 NA TRBD1 13 TRBV6-1 CATRTGDYYEQYF TGTGCCACACGGACAGGGGACTACTACGAGCAGTACTTC
TRBJ1-1 NA NA 15 TRBV5-6 CASSYLRGIETEAFF TGTGCCAGCAGCTACTTAAGGGGGATAGAGACTGAAGCTTTCTTT
TRBJ2-3 NA NA 14 TRBV9 CASSVDSLLDTQYF TGTGCCAGCAGCGTAGACAGTTTACTAGATACGCAGTATTTT
TRBJ1-2 once TRBD1 14 TRBV6-5 CASSLDDRVYGYTF TGTGCCAGCAGTTTGGACGACAGGGTGTATGGCTACACCTTC
TRBJ2-2 NA NA 15 TRBV7-9 CASSFTAPNTGELFF TGTGCCAGCAGCTTTACAGCCCCGAACACCGGGGAGCTGTTTTTT
TRBJ2-7 NA TRBD2 14 TRBV10-1 CASSEGGSSDEQYF TGCGCCAGCAGTGAAGGCGGGAGCTCGGACGAGCAGTACTTC
TRBJ2-1 NA NA 15 TRBV13 CASSWPGQGGEKQFF TGTGCCAGCAGCTGGCCGGGCCAAGGGGGGGAGAAGCAGTTCTTC
TRBJ2-7 NA NA 18 TRBV4-3 CASSQELPGKVSSYEQYF TGCGCCAGCAGCCAAGAACTACCGGGGAAAGTCAGCTCCTACGAGCAGTACTTC
TRBJ2-3 NA TRBD2 15 TRBV9 CASSVTSGRTDTQYF TGTGCCAGCAGCGTAACTAGCGGGAGGACAGATACGCAGTATTTT
TRBJ2-3 once TRBD2 15 TRBV6-5 CASSLLAGYTDTQYF TGTGCCAGCAGTCTACTAGCGGGATATACAGATACGCAGTATTTT
TRBJ2-7 NA NA 12 TRBV4-1 CASSQSGYEQYF TGCGCCAGCAGCCAATCCGGCTACGAGCAGTACTTC
TRBJ2-1 NA TRBD1 16 TRBV11-2 CASSLVGQGAYNEQFF TGTGCCAGCAGCTTAGTGGGGCAGGGGGCTTACAATGAGCAGTTCTTC
TRBJ1-2 NA NA 15 TRBV19 CASSIDPGRNYGYTF TGTGCCAGTAGTATAGACCCGGGGAGGAACTATGGCTACACCTTC
TRBJ2-1 NA NA 11 TRBV20-1 CSARYIEEQFF TGCAGTGCTAGATATATAGAGGAGCAGTTCTTC
TRBJ1-2 NA TRBD1 14 TRBV11-2 CASSSTTGASGYTF TGTGCCAGCAGCTCCACGACAGGGGCTAGTGGCTACACCTTC
TRBJ2-5 NA TRBD2 13 TRBV29-1 CSAAGAIQETQYF TGCAGCGCAGCGGGAGCAATTCAAGAGACCCAGTACTTC
TRBJ2-1 few TRBD2 14 TRBV6-6 CASSRSGGGNEQFF TGTGCCAGCTCTAGATCTGGGGGGGGCAATGAGCAGTTCTTC
TRBJ2-1 NA NA 12 TRBV19 CASSMRYNEQFF TGTGCCAGTAGTATGAGGTACAATGAGCAGTTCTTC